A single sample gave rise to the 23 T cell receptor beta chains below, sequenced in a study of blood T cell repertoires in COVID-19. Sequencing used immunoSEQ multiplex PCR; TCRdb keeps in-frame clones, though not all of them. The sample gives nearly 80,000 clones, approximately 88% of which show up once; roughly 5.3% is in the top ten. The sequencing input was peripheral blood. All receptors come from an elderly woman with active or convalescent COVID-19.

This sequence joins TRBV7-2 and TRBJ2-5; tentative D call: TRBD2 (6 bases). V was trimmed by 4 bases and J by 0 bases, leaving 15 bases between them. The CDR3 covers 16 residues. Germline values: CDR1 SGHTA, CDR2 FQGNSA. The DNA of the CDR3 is TGTGCCAGCAGCTCCAAAGTGGGGGGAAACCAAGAGACCCAGTACTTC. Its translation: CASSSKVGGNQETQYF. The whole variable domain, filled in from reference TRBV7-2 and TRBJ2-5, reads GAGVSQSPSNKVTEKGKDVELRCDPISGHTALYWYRQSLGQGLEFLIYFQGNSAPDKSGLPSDRFSAERTGGSVSTLTIQRTQQEDSAVYLCASSSKVGGNQETQYFGPGTRLLVL.

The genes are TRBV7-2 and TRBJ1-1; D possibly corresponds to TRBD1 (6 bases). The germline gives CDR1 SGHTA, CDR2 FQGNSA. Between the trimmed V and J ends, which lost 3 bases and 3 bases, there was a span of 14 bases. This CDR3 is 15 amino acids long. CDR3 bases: TGTGCCAGCAGCTTTAGCCTACAGGGTTACACTGAAGCTTTCTTT. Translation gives CASSFSLQGYTEAFF.

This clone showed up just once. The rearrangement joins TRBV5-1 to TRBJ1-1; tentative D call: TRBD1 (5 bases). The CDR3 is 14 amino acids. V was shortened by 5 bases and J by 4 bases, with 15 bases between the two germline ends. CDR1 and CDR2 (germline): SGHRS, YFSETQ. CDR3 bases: TGCGCCAGCAGGGGGGACTCGCATTCCACTGAAGCTTTCTTT. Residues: CASRGDSHSTEAFF.

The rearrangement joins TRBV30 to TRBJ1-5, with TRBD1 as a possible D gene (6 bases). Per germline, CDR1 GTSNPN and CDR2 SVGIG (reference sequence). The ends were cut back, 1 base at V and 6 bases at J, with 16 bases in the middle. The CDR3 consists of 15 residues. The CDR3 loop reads CAWSGIRGGGQPQHF. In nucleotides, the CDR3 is TGTGCCTGGAGTGGGATTCGGGGGGGCGGTCAGCCCCAGCATTTT.

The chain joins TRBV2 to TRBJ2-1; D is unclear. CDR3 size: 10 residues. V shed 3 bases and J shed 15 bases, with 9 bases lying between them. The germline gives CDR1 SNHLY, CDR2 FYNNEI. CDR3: CASSEGKLFF. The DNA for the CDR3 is TGTGCCAGCAGTGAGGGCAAGCTGTTCTTC.

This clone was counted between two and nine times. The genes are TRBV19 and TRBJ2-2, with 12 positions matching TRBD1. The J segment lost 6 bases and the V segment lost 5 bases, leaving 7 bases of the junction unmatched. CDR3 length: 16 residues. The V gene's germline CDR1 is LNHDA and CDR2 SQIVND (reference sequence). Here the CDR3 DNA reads TGTGCCAGTAGTCCCTGGGGACAGGGGGCCGCCGGGGAGCTGTTTTTT. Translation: CASSPWGQGAAGELFF.

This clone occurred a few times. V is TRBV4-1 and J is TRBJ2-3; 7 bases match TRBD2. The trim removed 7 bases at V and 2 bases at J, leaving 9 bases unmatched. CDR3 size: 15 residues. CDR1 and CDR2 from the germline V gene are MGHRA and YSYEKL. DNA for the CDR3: TGCGCCAGCACCCCGAGGGGACTACTCACAGATACGCAGTATTTT. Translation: CASTPRGLLTDTQYF.

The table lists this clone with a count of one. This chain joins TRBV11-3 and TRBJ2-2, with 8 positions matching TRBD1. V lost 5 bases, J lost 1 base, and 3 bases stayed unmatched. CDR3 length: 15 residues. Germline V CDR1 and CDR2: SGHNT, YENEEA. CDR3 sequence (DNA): TGTGCCAGCAGCCCCGGACAGGGGAACACCGGGGAGCTGTTTTTT. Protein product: CASSPGQGNTGELFF.

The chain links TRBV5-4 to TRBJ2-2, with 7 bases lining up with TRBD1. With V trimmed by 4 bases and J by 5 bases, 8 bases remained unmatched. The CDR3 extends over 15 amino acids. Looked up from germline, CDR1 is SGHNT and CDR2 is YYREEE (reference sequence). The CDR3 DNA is TGTGCCAGCAGCAGCGACAGGGTCCGGACCGGGGAGCTGTTTTTT. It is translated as CASSSDRVRTGELFF. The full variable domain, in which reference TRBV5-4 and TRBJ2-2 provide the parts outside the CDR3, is ETGVTQSPTHLIKTRGQQVTLRCSSQSGHNTVSWYQQALGQGPQFIFQYYREEENGRGNFPPRFSGLQFPNYSSELNVNALELDDSALYLCASSSDRVRTGELFFGEGSRLTVL.

The DNA for the CDR3 is TGTGCCAGCAGTTTAGCGGGTAGCGGGGGGGCCTACGAGCAGTACTTC. Encoded protein: CASSLAGSGGAYEQYF. This chain connects TRBV27 to TRBJ2-7; TRBD2 aligns across 11 bases. The CDR3 is 16 amino acids. V gave up 2 bases and J gave up 2 bases; unmatched junction bases: 5. Germline CDR1 and CDR2: MNHEY and SMNVEV (reference sequence).

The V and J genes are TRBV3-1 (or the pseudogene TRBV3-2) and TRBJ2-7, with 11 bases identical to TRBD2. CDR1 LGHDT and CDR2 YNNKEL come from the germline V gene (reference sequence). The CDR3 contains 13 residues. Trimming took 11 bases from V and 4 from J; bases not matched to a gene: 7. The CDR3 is CASQASGRYEQYF. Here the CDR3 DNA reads TGTGCCTCCCAGGCTAGCGGGAGGTACGAGCAGTACTTC.

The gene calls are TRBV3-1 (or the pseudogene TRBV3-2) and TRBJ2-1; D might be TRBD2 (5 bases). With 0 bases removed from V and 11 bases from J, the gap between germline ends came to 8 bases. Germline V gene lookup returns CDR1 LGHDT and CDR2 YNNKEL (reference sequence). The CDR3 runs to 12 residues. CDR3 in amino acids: CASSQDRTQQFF. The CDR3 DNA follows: TGTGCCAGCAGCCAAGACCGGACTCAGCAGTTCTTC.

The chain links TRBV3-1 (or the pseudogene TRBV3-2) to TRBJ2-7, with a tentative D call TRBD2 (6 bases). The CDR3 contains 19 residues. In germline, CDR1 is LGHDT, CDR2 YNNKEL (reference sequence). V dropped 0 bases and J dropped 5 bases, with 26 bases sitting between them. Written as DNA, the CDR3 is TGTGCCAGCAGCCAAGATGCCCCGTCGACTAGACCCCGGGGAGACGAGCAGTACTTC. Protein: CASSQDAPSTRPRGDEQYF.

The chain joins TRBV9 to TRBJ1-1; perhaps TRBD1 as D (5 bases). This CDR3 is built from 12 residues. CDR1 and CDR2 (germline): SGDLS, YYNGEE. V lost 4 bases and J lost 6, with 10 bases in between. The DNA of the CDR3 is TGTGCCAGCAGCCCGCAGGGCGCTGAAGCTTTCTTT. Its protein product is CASSPQGAEAFF.

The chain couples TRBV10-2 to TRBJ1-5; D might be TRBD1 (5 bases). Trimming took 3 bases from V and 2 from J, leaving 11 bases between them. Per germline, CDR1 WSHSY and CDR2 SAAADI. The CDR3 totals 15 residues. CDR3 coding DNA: TGCGCCAGCAGTGATCGGGGGAGGGGCAATCAGCCCCAGCATTTT. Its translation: CASSDRGRGNQPQHF.

CDR3 DNA sequence: TGTGCCAGCAGCCATCTAACCTACGAGCAGTACTTC. Its protein is CASSHLTYEQYF. V and J are TRBV3-1 (or the pseudogene TRBV3-2) and TRBJ2-7; D is unclear. V was pared by 3 bases and J by 2 bases, with 5 bases between. Germline V CDR1 and CDR2: LGHDT, YNNKEL (reference sequence). CDR3 length: 12 residues.

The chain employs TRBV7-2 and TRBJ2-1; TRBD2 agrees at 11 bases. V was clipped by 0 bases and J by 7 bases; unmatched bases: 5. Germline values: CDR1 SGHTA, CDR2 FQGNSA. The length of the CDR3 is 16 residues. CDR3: CASSLASGRAGNEQFF. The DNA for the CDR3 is TGTGCCAGCAGCTTAGCTAGCGGGAGGGCAGGGAATGAGCAGTTCTTC.

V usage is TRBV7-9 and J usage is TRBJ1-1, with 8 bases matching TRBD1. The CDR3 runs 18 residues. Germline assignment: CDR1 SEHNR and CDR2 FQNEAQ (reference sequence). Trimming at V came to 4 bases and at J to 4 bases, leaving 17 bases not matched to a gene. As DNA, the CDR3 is TGTGCCAGCAGCTCCGCTAAGACAGGGGCCGCCAGGGGCACTGAAGCTTTCTTT. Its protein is CASSSAKTGAARGTEAFF.

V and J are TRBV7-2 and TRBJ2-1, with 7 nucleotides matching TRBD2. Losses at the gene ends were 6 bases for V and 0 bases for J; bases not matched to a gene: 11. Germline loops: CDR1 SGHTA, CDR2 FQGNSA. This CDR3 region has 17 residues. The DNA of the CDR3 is TGTGCCAGCAGTTCGGGGTCCGGGGGGAGCTCCTACAATGAGCAGTTCTTC. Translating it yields CASSSGSGGSSYNEQFF.

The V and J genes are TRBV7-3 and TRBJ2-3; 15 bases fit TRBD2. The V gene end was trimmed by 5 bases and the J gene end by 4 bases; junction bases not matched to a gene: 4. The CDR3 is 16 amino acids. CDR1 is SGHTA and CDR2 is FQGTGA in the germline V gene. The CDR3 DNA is TGTGCCAGCAGCCCGGGGACTAGCGGGGGGTCAGATACGCAGTATTTT. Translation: CASSPGTSGGSDTQYF.

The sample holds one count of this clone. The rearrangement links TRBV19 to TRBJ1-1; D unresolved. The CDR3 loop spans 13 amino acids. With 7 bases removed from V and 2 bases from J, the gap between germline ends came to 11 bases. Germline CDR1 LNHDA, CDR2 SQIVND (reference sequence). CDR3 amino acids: CASTWALNTEAFF. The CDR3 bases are TGTGCCAGTACTTGGGCTCTAAACACTGAAGCTTTCTTT.

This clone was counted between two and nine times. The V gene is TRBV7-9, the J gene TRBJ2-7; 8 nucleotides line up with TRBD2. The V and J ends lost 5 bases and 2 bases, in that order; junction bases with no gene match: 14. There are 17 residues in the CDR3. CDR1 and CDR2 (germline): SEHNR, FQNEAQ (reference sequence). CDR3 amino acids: CASSPGSGRQATYEQYF. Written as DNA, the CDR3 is TGTGCCAGCAGCCCTGGGAGCGGGAGACAGGCGACCTACGAGCAGTACTTC.

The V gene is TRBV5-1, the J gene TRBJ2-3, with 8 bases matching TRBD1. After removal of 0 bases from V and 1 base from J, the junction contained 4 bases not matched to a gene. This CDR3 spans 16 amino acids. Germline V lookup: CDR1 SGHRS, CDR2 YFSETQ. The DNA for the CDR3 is TGCGCCAGCAGCTTGGAACAGGGGGTAGGCACAGATACGCAGTATTTT. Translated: CASSLEQGVGTDTQYF.